In this sample, the clone carrying this T cell receptor (beta chain) turned up many times. Orbital computed tomography and thyroid ultrasound, together with serum TRAb and thyroxine and clinical symptoms, were used for diagnoses. This sample stems from a study of T cells in Graves' hyperthyroidism and ophthalmopathy. TCR beta CDR3 sequences were amplified from RNA transcripts. The TCR CDR3 first-round RT-PCR relied on the HTBI primer set. TCRdb reprocessed the multiplex PCR reads with MiXCR, giving one entry per CDR3 protein. The data contain around 690,000 distinct CDR3 sequences, approximately 15% of them singletons. The V and J ends lost 3 bases and 7 bases, in that order; junction bases with no gene match: 6. CDR1 is SGHTS and CDR2 is YDEGEE in the germline V gene. The CDR3 is made up of 14 amino acids.

This chain links TRBV5-8 with TRBJ2-1; 8 bases agree with TRBD2. The sequencing input was blood. The receptor comes from a man between 50 and 59 years old with Graves' hyperthyroidism. CDR3 nucleotides: TGTGCCAGCAGCTCCGGGACTAGTAGAAATGAGCAGTTCTTC. Protein sequence: CASSSGTSRNEQFF.